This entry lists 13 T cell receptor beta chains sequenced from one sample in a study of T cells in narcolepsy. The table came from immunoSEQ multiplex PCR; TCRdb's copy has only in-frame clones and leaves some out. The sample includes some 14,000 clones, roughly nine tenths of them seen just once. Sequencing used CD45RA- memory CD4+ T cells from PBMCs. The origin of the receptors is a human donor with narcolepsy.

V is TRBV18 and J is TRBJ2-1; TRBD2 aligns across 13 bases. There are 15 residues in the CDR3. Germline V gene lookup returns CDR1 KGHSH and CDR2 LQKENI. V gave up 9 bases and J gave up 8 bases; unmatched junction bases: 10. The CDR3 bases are TGTGCCAGTCTGGGACTAGCGGGACTAGGGGATGAGCAGTTCTTC. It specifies CASLGLAGLGDEQFF.

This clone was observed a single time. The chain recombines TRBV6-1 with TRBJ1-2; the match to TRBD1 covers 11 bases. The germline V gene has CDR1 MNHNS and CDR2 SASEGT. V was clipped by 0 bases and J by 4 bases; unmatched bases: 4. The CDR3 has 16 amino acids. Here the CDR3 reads CASSEARTGGSYGYTF. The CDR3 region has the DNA TGTGCCAGCAGTGAAGCAAGGACAGGGGGCTCCTATGGCTACACCTTC.

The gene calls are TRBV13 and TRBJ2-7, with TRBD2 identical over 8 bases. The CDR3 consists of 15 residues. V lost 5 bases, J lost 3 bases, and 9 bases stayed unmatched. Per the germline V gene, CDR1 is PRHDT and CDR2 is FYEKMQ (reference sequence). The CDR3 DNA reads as TGTGCCAGCAGCCTATCCTTAACTAGCGGCTACGAGCAGTACTTC. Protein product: CASSLSLTSGYEQYF.

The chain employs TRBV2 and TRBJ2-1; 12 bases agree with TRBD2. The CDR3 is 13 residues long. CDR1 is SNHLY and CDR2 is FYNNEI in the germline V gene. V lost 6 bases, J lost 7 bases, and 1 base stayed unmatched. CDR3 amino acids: CASRTSGSNEQFF. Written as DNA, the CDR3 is TGTGCCAGCAGGACTAGCGGGAGTAATGAGCAGTTCTTC.

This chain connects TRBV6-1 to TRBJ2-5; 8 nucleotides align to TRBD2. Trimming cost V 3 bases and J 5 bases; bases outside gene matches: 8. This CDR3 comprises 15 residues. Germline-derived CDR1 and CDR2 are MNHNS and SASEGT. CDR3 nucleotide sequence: TGTGCCAGCAGTGATCCGGGACTAGTCGTCGAGACCCAGTACTTC. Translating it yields CASSDPGLVVETQYF.

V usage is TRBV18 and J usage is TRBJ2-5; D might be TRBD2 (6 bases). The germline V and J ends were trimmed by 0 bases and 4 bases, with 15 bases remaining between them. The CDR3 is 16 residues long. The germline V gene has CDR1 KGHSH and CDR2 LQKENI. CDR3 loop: CASSPPGRVAVETQYF. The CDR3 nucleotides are TGTGCCAGCTCACCACCGGGGCGGGTAGCGGTAGAGACCCAGTACTTC.

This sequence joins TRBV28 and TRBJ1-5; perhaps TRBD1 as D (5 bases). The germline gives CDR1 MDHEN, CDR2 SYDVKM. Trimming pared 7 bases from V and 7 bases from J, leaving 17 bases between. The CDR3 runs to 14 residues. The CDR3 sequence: CASKLGQVGQPQHF. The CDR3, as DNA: TGTGCCAGCAAGCTGGGGCAGGTCGGGCAGCCCCAGCATTTT.

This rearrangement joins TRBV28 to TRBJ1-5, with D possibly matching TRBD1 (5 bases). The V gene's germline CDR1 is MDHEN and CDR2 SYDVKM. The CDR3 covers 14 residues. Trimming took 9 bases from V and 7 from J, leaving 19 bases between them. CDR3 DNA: TGTGCCAGTCAGTTTCAGGGCGGTAGCCAGCCCCAGCATTTT. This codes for CASQFQGGSQPQHF.

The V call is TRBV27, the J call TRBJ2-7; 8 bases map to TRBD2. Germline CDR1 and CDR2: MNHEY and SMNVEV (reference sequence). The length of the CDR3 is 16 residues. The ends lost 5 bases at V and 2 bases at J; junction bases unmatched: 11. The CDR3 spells CASSAKRSGRPYEQYF. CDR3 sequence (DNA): TGTGCCAGCAGTGCCAAACGCAGCGGGAGACCCTACGAGCAGTACTTC.

The CDR3 sequence is CASSLVWAPNEKLFF. CDR3 DNA sequence: TGTGCCAGCAGTTTAGTCTGGGCCCCTAATGAAAAACTGTTTTTT. This chain links TRBV27 with TRBJ1-4; D remains unclear. V was pared by 2 bases and J by 3 bases, with 10 bases between. CDR3 size: 15 residues. Germline assignment: CDR1 MNHEY and CDR2 SMNVEV (reference sequence). Based on the CDR3 plus reference TRBV27 and TRBJ1-4, the full variable domain is EAQVTQNPRYLITVTGKKLTVTCSQNMNHEYMSWYRQDPGLGLRQIYYSMNVEVTDKGDVPEGYKVSRKEKRNFPLILESPSPNQTSLYFCASSLVWAPNEKLFFGSGTQLSVL.

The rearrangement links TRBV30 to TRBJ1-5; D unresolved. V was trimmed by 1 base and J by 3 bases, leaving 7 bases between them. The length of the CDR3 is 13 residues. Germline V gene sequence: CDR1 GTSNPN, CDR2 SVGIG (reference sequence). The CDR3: CAWSDSYNQPQHF. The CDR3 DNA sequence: TGTGCCTGGAGTGACAGCTACAATCAGCCCCAGCATTTT.

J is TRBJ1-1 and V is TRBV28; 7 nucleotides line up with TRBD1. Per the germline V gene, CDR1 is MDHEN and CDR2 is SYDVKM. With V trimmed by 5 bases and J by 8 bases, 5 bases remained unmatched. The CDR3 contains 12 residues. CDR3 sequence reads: CASSALTGEAFF. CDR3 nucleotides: TGTGCCAGCAGTGCGCTGACAGGGGAAGCTTTCTTT.

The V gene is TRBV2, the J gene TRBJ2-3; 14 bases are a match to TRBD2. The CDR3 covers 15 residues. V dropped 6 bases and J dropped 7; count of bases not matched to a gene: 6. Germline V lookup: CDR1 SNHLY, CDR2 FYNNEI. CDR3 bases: TGTGCCAGCAGACAGGGACTAGCGGGAGCCCATACGCAGTATTTT. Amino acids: CASRQGLAGAHTQYF.